These 17 T cell receptor beta chains were sequenced from one sample in a study of T cell responses to AZD1222 COVID-19 vaccine. Data came from immunoSEQ multiplex PCR; TCRdb stores just in-frame clones and leaves some out. The profile shows 150,000 or so clones, roughly 90% of them singletons. The sequencing used peripheral blood, collected on day 0 of AZD1222 vaccination. The receptors shown here come from an adult in good health.

V usage is TRBV6-5 and J usage is TRBJ1-6, with 7 nucleotides matching TRBD1. CDR1 is MNHEY and CDR2 is SVGAGI in the germline V gene. The CDR3 is made up of 16 amino acids. J was trimmed by 7 bases and V by 2 bases; bases with no gene match: 8. This CDR3 is CASSYDMTGTNSPLHF. The CDR3 DNA reads TGTGCCAGCAGTTACGACATGACAGGGACGAATTCACCCCTCCACTTT.

The V call is TRBV7-6, the J call TRBJ2-7, with a tentative D call TRBD1 (6 bases). In germline, CDR1 is SGHVS, CDR2 FNYEAQ. Between the trimmed V and J ends, which lost 1 base and 5 bases, there was a span of 12 bases. The CDR3 is made up of 14 amino acids. This chain's CDR3 is CASSLDTGTNEQYF. DNA for the CDR3: TGTGCCAGCAGCTTAGATACAGGGACCAACGAGCAGTACTTC.

This clone was seen only a few times. The chain carries TRBV29-1 and TRBJ2-1; TRBD2 is a possible D gene (5 bases). Per the germline V gene, CDR1 is SQVTM and CDR2 is ANQGSEA. CDR3 size: 12 residues. V gave up 2 bases and J gave up 12 bases, with 14 bases separating them. The CDR3 region is CSVEKGLGGQFF. In nucleotides, the CDR3 is TGCAGCGTTGAAAAAGGACTTGGAGGGCAGTTCTTC.

V gene TRBV29-1 combines with J gene TRBJ1-2, with D perhaps TRBD1 (5 bases). The V end was cut by 3 bases, the J end by 8 bases, with 19 bases between. There are 14 residues in the CDR3. The germline gives CDR1 SQVTM, CDR2 ANQGSEA. CDR3 in amino acids: CSVDRAGGQGGYTF. The CDR3 nucleotides are TGCAGCGTTGACAGGGCTGGTGGCCAGGGCGGCTACACCTTC.

The V call is TRBV18, the J call TRBJ1-1, with D perhaps TRBD1 (6 bases). The CDR3 is made up of 13 amino acids. Trimming removed 3 bases from V and 6 bases from J, with 11 bases in between. The germline V gene encodes CDR1 KGHSH and CDR2 LQKENI. The CDR3 sequence: CASSPSGTSEAFF. The CDR3 bases are TGTGCCAGCTCACCTTCCGGGACATCTGAAGCTTTCTTT.

This chain connects TRBV28 to TRBJ1-5; possible D gene TRBD1, 6 bases. V lost 8 bases and J lost 1, with 15 bases in between. Germline V CDR1 and CDR2: MDHEN, SYDVKM. The CDR3 is made up of 15 amino acids. DNA for the CDR3: TGTGCCAGCTTACGAGGGACATCAAGCAATCAGCCCCAGCATTTT. This encodes CASLRGTSSNQPQHF.

The count of this clone is one. The V gene is TRBV27, the J gene TRBJ2-7; 7 bases are shared with TRBD1. With 5 bases clipped from V and 4 bases from J, the junction kept 8 bases outside the gene matches. CDR3 length: 14 residues. The germline gives CDR1 MNHEY, CDR2 SMNVEV (reference sequence). The CDR3 region is CASSKQGSSYEQYF. CDR3 sequence (DNA): TGTGCCAGCAGTAAACAGGGGAGTAGTTACGAGCAGTACTTC.

The chain couples TRBV9 to TRBJ2-1, with a weak D call TRBD1 (6 bases). The CDR3 sequence is 15 residues long. V was trimmed by 4 bases and J by 8 bases, leaving 19 bases between them. Germline V gives CDR1 SGDLS, CDR2 YYNGEE. CDR3 loop: CASSSGAAGVDEQFF. CDR3 nucleotide sequence: TGTGCCAGCAGCTCAGGGGCTGCAGGTGTCGATGAGCAGTTCTTC.

The rearrangement joins TRBV5-1 to TRBJ2-6; 7 bases fit TRBD1. Trimming took 7 bases from V and 0 from J; bases not matched to a gene: 19. The germline V gene has CDR1 SGHRS and CDR2 YFSETQ. The CDR3 length is 20 residues. The CDR3 reads CASRPILGDRKSSGANVLTF. The CDR3 DNA sequence: TGCGCCAGCCGCCCCATCCTGGGGGACAGAAAATCCTCTGGGGCCAACGTCCTGACTTTC. Complete variable domain (other parts from reference TRBV5-1 and TRBJ2-6): KAGVTQTPRYLIKTRGQQVTLSCSPISGHRSVSWYQQTPGQGLQFLFEYFSETQRNKGNFPGRFSGRQFSNSRSEMNVSTLELGDSALYLCASRPILGDRKSSGANVLTFGAGSRLTVL.

This clone was recorded once. The rearrangement joins TRBV5-8 to TRBJ2-7; 8 bases fit TRBD1. With V trimmed by 4 bases and J by 0 bases, 6 bases remained unmatched. The CDR3 sequence is 15 residues long. Per the germline V gene, CDR1 is SGHTS and CDR2 is YDEGEE. The CDR3, as DNA: TGTGCCAGCAGCAGCCCGGGACAGGCCTCCTACGAGCAGTACTTC. As protein: CASSSPGQASYEQYF.

This clone was seen only a few times. This chain uses TRBV18 with TRBJ1-5; no reliable D call. CDR3 size: 15 residues. V shed 2 bases and J shed 0 bases, with 8 bases lying between them. In germline, CDR1 is KGHSH, CDR2 LQKENI. CDR3 sequence (DNA): TGTGCCAGCTCACCAGGGCCTTCTAGCAATCAGCCCCAGCATTTT. It is translated as CASSPGPSSNQPQHF.

V usage is TRBV7-2 and J usage is TRBJ1-2, with D possibly TRBD1 on 6 matching bases. The CDR3 covers 13 residues. Germline V CDR1 and CDR2: SGHTA, FQGNSA. With 5 bases removed from V and 8 bases from J, the gap between germline ends came to 15 bases. The CDR3 loop is CASSPGSGEGYTF. Here the CDR3 DNA reads TGTGCCAGCAGCCCTGGGTCAGGGGAGGGCTACACCTTC.

The CDR3 sequence: CASSKGDQPQHF. In DNA, the CDR3 is TGTGCCAGCAGCAAAGGGGATCAGCCCCAGCATTTT. The V and J genes are TRBV7-9 and TRBJ1-5, with D perhaps matching TRBD1 (5 bases). Trimming pared 5 bases from V and 5 bases from J, leaving 7 bases between. The CDR3 is 12 amino acids. CDR1 and CDR2 from the germline V gene are SEHNR and FQNEAQ (reference sequence).

The V gene is TRBV28, the J gene TRBJ2-7; D gene uncertain. Trimming left V 1 base short and J 7 bases short, with 14 bases between. The CDR3 loop spans 14 amino acids. Germline-derived CDR1 and CDR2 are MDHEN and SYDVKM. In DNA form, the CDR3 reads TGTGCCAGCAGTTTATCGGTATTTTTCCAAGAGCAGTACTTC. Translation gives CASSLSVFFQEQYF.

The chain employs TRBV27 and TRBJ1-6; D gene ambiguous. CDR1 MNHEY and CDR2 SMNVEV come from the germline V gene (reference sequence). The CDR3 totals 15 residues. V was cut by 5 bases and J by 9 bases, with 17 bases left in between. The CDR3: CASSPPTDPFSPLHF. DNA of the CDR3: TGTGCCAGCAGTCCACCAACAGACCCCTTTTCACCCCTCCACTTT.

The chain combines TRBV29-1 with TRBJ1-5, with 9 bases lining up with TRBD1. V lost 4 bases and J lost 6; bases outside the gene matches: 7. Germline lookup yields CDR1 SQVTM and CDR2 ANQGSEA. This CDR3 region has 14 residues. The CDR3 here is CSVAAGTGRQPQHF. The CDR3 DNA follows: TGCAGCGTTGCGGCCGGGACAGGGCGTCAGCCCCAGCATTTT.

This clone was detected a few times. The chain has TRBV28 and TRBJ1-2, with TRBD1 matching 7 bases. V lost 2 bases and J lost 4; bases outside the gene matches: 4. Germline V CDR1 and CDR2: MDHEN, SYDVKM. This CDR3 is built from 14 residues. CDR3 sequence reads: CASSLRQGGYGYTF. The CDR3 region has the DNA TGTGCCAGCAGTTTACGCCAGGGGGGCTATGGCTACACCTTC.